A single T cell receptor (beta chain) is shown here with its context. The data were obtained in a study of PD-1 blockade in classical Hodgkin lymphoma. Across the whole study: Treatment was intravenous nivolumab, 3 mg/kg every 2 weeks, until progression.

The method was immunoSEQ multiplex PCR; TCRdb's version includes in-frame clones alone and lacks a portion of them. The data contain 25,000 or so clones, 67% of them singletons. This CDR3 comprises 13 residues. V was trimmed by 7 bases and J by 3 bases, leaving 16 bases between them. CDR1 GTSNPN and CDR2 SVGIG come from the germline V gene (reference sequence). Relapses following autologous stem cell transplantation were seen in all patients, with brentuximab vedotin exposure varying. The receptor was isolated from a human donor with classical Hodgkin lymphoma. The specimen was peripheral blood mononuclear cells (PBMCs), collected before the second cycle of nivolumab. The gene calls are TRBV30 and TRBJ2-7; perhaps TRBD2 as D (7 bases). Written as DNA, the CDR3 is TGTGCCTCCGCCCGGGGGGCTGGCTACGAGCAGTACTTC. This gives the protein CASARGAGYEQYF. Variable domain in full (rest from reference TRBV30 and TRBJ2-7): SQTIHQWPATLVQPVGSPLSLECTVEGTSNPNLYWYRQAAGRGLQLLFYSVGIGQISSEVPQNLSASRPQDRQFILSSKKLLLSDSGFYLCASARGAGYEQYFGPGTRLTVT.